The text below deals with one T cell receptor (beta chain). Between the trimmed V and J ends, which lost 6 bases and 0 bases, there was a span of 13 bases. This CDR3 contains 15 residues. Germline-derived CDR1 and CDR2 are ENHRY and SYGVKD. Methods used by the authors: Reference gene primers were amplified, and this amplification served to estimate nucleated cell counts. Data came from immunoSEQ multiplex PCR; TCRdb stores just in-frame clones and leaves some out. V and J calls and clone size are given by that table; D and trimming were obtained from the DNA. The sample includes some 140,000 clones, roughly 80% of them seen just once. The sample originates from a study of blood T cell repertoires in COVID-19. Study information: Sources were T cells, B-cell-depleted T cells, or PBMCs; the material itself was cDNA or gDNA.

The receptor was isolated from an older woman with acute or convalescent COVID-19. The rearrangement joins TRBV10-3 to TRBJ2-3, with D possibly TRBD1 on 6 matching bases. Source material: peripheral blood. The CDR3 region is CAIRALTGSTDTQYF. DNA for the CDR3: TGTGCCATCAGGGCCCTTACAGGGAGCACAGATACGCAGTATTTT.